What follows are 8 T cell receptor beta chains derived from one specimen sequenced in a study of cytomegalovirus exposure and HLA in healthy donors. Use of 60 Vbeta and 13 Jbeta primers characterized the PCR. Method: immunoSEQ multiplex PCR; TCRdb's copy keeps in-frame clones and lacks some. The top ten clones hold about 1.5% of a sample with 150,000 or so clones, almost 85% of them seen once. The sequenced sample was PBMCs. The receptors originated from a man aged 25 to 40 in good health and CMV-seropositive.

V usage is TRBV19 and J usage is TRBJ1-1, with D tentatively TRBD1 (5 bases). The germline CDR1 and CDR2 sequences are LNHDA and SQIVND (reference sequence). The V end lost 7 bases, the J end lost 2 bases, and 14 bases lay between the germline ends. This CDR3 spans 14 amino acids. Here the CDR3 reads CASTPDITNTEAFF. Written as DNA, the CDR3 is TGTGCCAGTACCCCGGACATAACTAACACTGAAGCTTTCTTT.

V gene TRBV9 combines with J gene TRBJ2-7, with TRBD2 identical over 8 bases. Germline values: CDR1 SGDLS, CDR2 YYNGEE. The V and J ends lost 0 bases and 7 bases, in that order; junction bases with no gene match: 12. This CDR3 has 16 amino acids. The CDR3 spells CASSVDSLAGYTEQYF. CDR3 nucleotides: TGTGCCAGCAGCGTAGATTCCTTAGCGGGGTACACGGAGCAGTACTTC.

The chain links TRBV6-5 to TRBJ2-3; D is perhaps TRBD2 (6 bases). V was clipped by 5 bases and J by 2 bases, with 11 bases between them. CDR1 is MNHEY, CDR2 SVGAGI, per germline. The CDR3 contains 14 residues. The CDR3, as DNA: TGTGCCAGCAGTCCCCGGGACTCCACAGATACGCAGTATTTT. Translation gives CASSPRDSTDTQYF.

This sequence joins TRBV28 and TRBJ2-3; D is perhaps TRBD1 (6 bases). The CDR3 covers 15 residues. V was shortened by 2 bases and J by 3 bases, with 12 bases between the two germline ends. Germline V gene data show CDR1 as MDHEN and CDR2 as SYDVKM. The chain's CDR3 is CASSLARGGTDTQYF. CDR3 DNA sequence: TGTGCCAGCAGTTTAGCCAGGGGCGGAACAGATACGCAGTATTTT.

The chain carries TRBV5-1 and TRBJ2-7; D perhaps matches TRBD1 (6 bases). The V and J ends lost 4 bases and 0 bases respectively, with 14 bases between them. CDR1 is SGHRS, CDR2 YFSETQ, per germline. The CDR3 sequence is 15 residues long. CDR3 loop: CASSLSQGHSYEQYF. CDR3 coding DNA: TGCGCCAGCAGCCTCTCACAGGGACACTCCTACGAGCAGTACTTC. Full variable domain (missing parts from reference TRBV5-1 and TRBJ2-7): KAGVTQTPRYLIKTRGQQVTLSCSPISGHRSVSWYQQTPGQGLQFLFEYFSETQRNKGNFPGRFSGRQFSNSRSEMNVSTLELGDSALYLCASSLSQGHSYEQYFGPGTRLTVT.

In this sample, this clone turned up a few times. V and J are TRBV7-8 and TRBJ1-5; a possible D gene is TRBD1 (6 bases). The CDR3 has 15 amino acids. The germline V gene has CDR1 SGHVS and CDR2 FQNEAQ. Deletions cut 5 bases from V and 8 bases from J, with 19 bases between. CDR3 sequence (DNA): TGTGCCAGCAGCGGATCCGGGACACCGTTTGAGCCCCAGCATTTT. This codes for CASSGSGTPFEPQHF.

This clone was detected once. The junction and the germline gene differ at one end; a read error may be behind it. This chain's CDR3 is CASSLTGAGELFF. CDR3 DNA: TGTGCTAGCAGCCTGACAGGGGCCGGGGAGCTGTTTTTT. The V call is TRBV7-7, the J call TRBJ2-2; the match to TRBD1 covers 8 bases. Germline V gene lookup returns CDR1 SSHAT and CDR2 FNYEAQ (reference sequence). The CDR3 length is 13 residues.

The genes are TRBV6-1 and TRBJ2-7; D remains ambiguous. The V and J ends lost 4 bases and 2 bases respectively, with 3 bases between them. CDR3 length: 11 residues. Germline V gives CDR1 MNHNS, CDR2 SASEGT. The CDR3 DNA sequence: TGTGCCAGCAGTGGGCCCTACGAGCAGTACTTC. As protein: CASSGPYEQYF.